Shown below are 3 T cell receptor beta chains from a single sample sequenced in a study of blood T cell repertoires in COVID-19 (dated by TCRdb to the early 2020s). The method behind the library was the immunoSEQ multiplex PCR assay. TCRdb retrieved this table from immuneACCESS and kept in-frame rearrangements only. Not all clones are present; in checked studies, unresolved V genes account for under half, and no reason is known for the remainder. The sample table holds approximately 210,000 clones, of which 65% to 85% were seen once. Together, the top ten hold about 8.1% of the sample. The sample was peripheral blood. Receptors originate from a woman in her fifties or sixties with acute or convalescent COVID-19.

The CDR3 DNA reads as TGTGCTAGTGGTTTAGGGGGGGAGCCCCTCGAGCAGTACTTC. This encodes CASGLGGEPLEQYF. The rearrangement uses TRBV12-5 and TRBJ2-7; perhaps TRBD2 as D (7 bases). Germline CDR1 is LGHNT and CDR2 is FRNRAP. Trimming took off 3 bases at V and 6 bases at J, with 15 bases between the two ends. This CDR3 is built from 14 residues.

V gene TRBV9 combines with J gene TRBJ2-3, with a possible D match to TRBD2 (5 bases). This CDR3 comprises 16 residues. CDR1 and CDR2 from the germline V gene are SGDLS and YYNGEE. V was cut by 4 bases and J by 1 base, with 16 bases left in between. The CDR3 sequence is CASSPWTAGGTDTQYF. CDR3 bases: TGTGCCAGCAGCCCCTGGACTGCTGGCGGCACAGATACGCAGTATTTT.

This clone came up once. V is TRBV11-1 and J is TRBJ1-1, with D unresolved. V lost 5 bases and J 1 base, leaving 11 bases between the germline ends. The CDR3 covers 14 residues. Germline CDR1 is SGHAT and CDR2 is FQDESV (reference sequence). The chain's CDR3 is CASSPNIANTEAFF. The DNA for the CDR3 is TGTGCCAGCAGCCCCAACATCGCGAACACTGAAGCTTTCTTT. The full variable domain, its missing parts supplied by reference TRBV11-1 and TRBJ1-1, is EAEVAQSPRYKITEKSQAVAFWCDPISGHATLYWYRQILGQGPELLVQFQDESVVDDSQLPKDRFSAERLKGVDSTLKIQPAELGDSAMYLCASSPNIANTEAFFGQGTRLTVV.